This T cell receptor beta chain was obtained from a study of T cells in Graves' hyperthyroidism and ophthalmopathy (dated by TCRdb to between 2018 and 2020). In the study overall: Peripheral blood samples were taken at initial diagnosis, before any treatment was given. An independent validation cohort of about 20 hyperthyroidism patients and over 15 patients who later progressed to ophthalmopathy tested prospective prediction of ophthalmopathy. TCR Vbeta CDR3 sequencing of approximately 140 peripheral blood samples (over 40 ophthalmopathy, 75 or so hyperthyroidism and roughly 17 progressor patients) is reported in the paper. In addition, the study compared T-cell repertoires in thyroid tissue and in blood from roughly 6 Graves' hyperthyroidism patients. The roughly 94 discovery patients were randomly split 7:3 into training and test sets. After sampling, hyperthyroidism patients received methimazole starting at 30 mg daily, and ophthalmopathy patients received high-dose intravenous methylprednisolone. To identify distinguishing TCR V-J signatures, a discovery cohort of 95 to 100 patients was used, comprising 43 with Graves' ophthalmopathy and roughly 60 with stable Graves' hyperthyroidism.

A word on this clonotype: Its recognized antigen is unknown. No quality values exist for individual bases; no much larger clone is one base distant.

From the germline V gene, CDR1 is KGHDR and CDR2 is SFDVKD. V trim: 6 bases; J trim: 2 bases; unmatched bases: 7. The CDR3 numbers 16 residues from cysteine through phenylalanine. Only the CDR3 portion is preserved as DNA: 48 bases, with reading frame beginning at the first base. The TCR beta CDR3 regions were amplified from the RNA transcripts. A first-round RT-PCR of the TCR CDR3 used the HTBI primer set with the Qiagen OneStep RT-PCR kit. The libraries were constructed in a second round of multiplex PCR and then size-selected and purified. Paired-end sequencing of the libraries was performed with 100 bp reads on an Illumina HiSeq2000. In the original analysis: Raw data were processed with SOAPnuke, discarding reads with adapters, uncalled bases, mean Phred below 15, or no exact constant-primer or identifier match. COPE v1.2.5 was used to merge the high-quality paired reads, and each unique nucleotide sequence was defined as a clonotype. MiTCR v1.1 was used to align clonotypes to the IMGT TRBV, TRBD and TRBJ reference segments. Only V-J combinations with frequency above 0.0001, covering approximately 99% of repertoires, were analysed. A TCS score was defined as the ratio of F50 (clonal expansion) to E x V (chaos), with BLOSUM62-based TCRdist applied between CDR3 peptides within each V-J. Welch's t-statistics and random forest reduced several hundred V-J features to 13, which were used in a naive Bayes classifier (R e1071). The raw public reads went through TCRdb reprocessing: fastp at Q25, MiXCR clone calling, in-frame beta chains kept. Identical CDR3 protein sequences are pooled into one entry, listed with their most common genes and DNA. TCRdb, not the authors, supplied the V and J calls. This sample holds 600,000 or so distinct CDR3 sequences; 12% to 15% were observed only once. The top ten hold roughly 7.7% of the sample.

The study at large found these results: A 13 V-J signature model separated ophthalmopathy from stable hyperthyroidism, with around 90% sensitivity and approximately 81% specificity in cross-validation and 80%/75% in testing. During validation, the model predicted progression to ophthalmopathy a median of roughly 7.1 months ahead of onset, with approximately 70% sensitivity and almost 75% specificity. Most expanded thyroid clonotypes (frequency above 0.001) were also detected in blood, suggesting blood repertoires may reflect thyroid immune responses. Sample size was not statistically predetermined, and blinding of investigators to group allocation was not performed.

In the ophthalmopathy patients, disease was moderately to severely active, with a Clinical Activity Score of 3 or more, a NOSPECS grade of 4 or more, and a duration of less than 3 months. Exclusion was applied to patients with uncontrolled infections, other autoimmune diseases, pregnancy or lactation. Diagnoses relied on clinical symptoms, serum thyroxine and TRAb, thyroid ultrasound and orbital computed tomography. PBMCs were isolated from around 10 ml of fresh peripheral blood by Ficoll-Paque density gradient centrifugation. Total RNA was extracted with Trizol reagent, and quality was checked on an Agilent 2100 Bioanalyzer.

The sequence joins TRBV24-1 to TRBJ2-1, with 9 bases matching TRBD1. Sequenced: blood. The sequence derives from a woman aged 18-30 years with Graves' ophthalmopathy. The CDR3 loop reads CATSSRGTGPYNEQFF. The sequenced DNA is TGTGCCACCAGTTCGCGGGGGACAGGGCCCTACAATGAGCAGTTCTTC.